These 12 T cell receptor beta chains share one sample of origin, sequenced in a study of blood T cells in healthy people across ages. Next came a second PCR, run for roughly 6 to 11 cycles, which used a sample-barcoded 5' primer along with a J-beta primer mix. TCRdb recomputed calls from the 5' RACE reads with MiXCR, one row per CDR3 protein. The sample gives 780,000 or so distinct CDR3 sequences, about 56% of which show up once; around 25% is in the top ten. The sample was blood. These receptor sequences come from a man aged 40-55 years in good health.

This chain links TRBV10-2 with TRBJ2-4; maybe TRBD1 (5 bases). Germline assignment: CDR1 WSHSY and CDR2 SAAADI. The CDR3 contains 15 residues. The V end was cut by 0 bases, the J end by 4 bases, with 10 bases between. The CDR3 here is CASSESGAEKNIQYF. CDR3 DNA: TGCGCCAGCAGTGAGTCTGGGGCAGAGAAAAACATTCAGTACTTC.

The chain employs TRBV6-5 and TRBJ2-3; 7 bases map to TRBD2. The germline V gene encodes CDR1 MNHEY and CDR2 SVGAGI. The CDR3 runs to 18 residues. Trimming removed 0 bases from V and 4 bases from J; junction bases left unmatched: 13. The CDR3 bases are TGTGCCAGCAGTTACTCGAAGGGAGCGCGGGAGTGGCCAGATACGCAGTATTTT. Encoded protein: CASSYSKGAREWPDTQYF.

Only a few counts were recorded for this clonotype. The J gene is TRBJ2-3, the V gene TRBV7-2, with 10 nucleotides matching TRBD1. The CDR3 is 14 residues long. Germline V gives CDR1 SGHTA, CDR2 FQGNSA. Losses at the gene ends were 5 bases for V and 5 bases for J; bases not matched to a gene: 4. CDR3 in amino acids: CASSTRDRGDTQYF. The DNA for the CDR3 is TGTGCCAGCAGCACACGGGACAGGGGAGATACGCAGTATTTT.

The sample holds a few counts of this clonotype. The chain carries TRBV24-1 and TRBJ1-5; D is perhaps TRBD1 (6 bases). The germline V gene encodes CDR1 KGHDR and CDR2 SFDVKD. Trimming took off 4 bases at V and 5 bases at J, with 14 bases between the two ends. CDR3 length equals 15 residues. The CDR3 DNA is TGTGCCACCAGTGACCCCATAGGGGGTGATCAGCCCCAGCATTTT. Amino acids: CATSDPIGGDQPQHF.

The chain employs TRBV7-3 and TRBJ2-1; D possibly corresponds to TRBD2 (6 bases). Trimming left V 1 base short and J 4 bases short, with 11 bases between. The V gene's germline CDR1 is SGHTA and CDR2 FQGTGA. CDR3 length: 15 amino acids. The CDR3 sequence: CASSLRASAYNEQFF. The CDR3 nucleotides read TGTGCCAGCAGCTTAAGGGCTAGCGCTTACAATGAGCAGTTCTTC.

The chain joins TRBV29-1 to TRBJ1-2; a possible D gene is TRBD1 (5 bases). Trimming removed 3 bases from V and 8 bases from J, with 13 bases in between. Germline V CDR1 and CDR2: SQVTM, ANQGSEA. CDR3 length equals 12 residues. The CDR3 coding sequence is TGCAGCGTTGATTCTCAGGGTGGCGGCTACACCTTC. Protein product: CSVDSQGGGYTF.

J is TRBJ1-2 and V is TRBV7-2, with unresolved D. The CDR3 runs 14 residues. V lost 3 bases and J lost 2, with 10 bases in between. CDR1 and CDR2 (germline): SGHTA, FQGNSA. This chain's CDR3 is CASSFETHNYGYTF. The CDR3, as DNA: TGTGCCAGCAGCTTTGAGACACACAACTATGGCTACACCTTC.

This chain connects TRBV15 to TRBJ2-3; no reliable D call. The length of the CDR3 is 15 residues. The germline V gene encodes CDR1 LNHNV and CDR2 YYDKDF (reference sequence). The ends were cut back, 5 bases at V and 1 base at J, with 13 bases in the middle. The CDR3 region is CATSPTIAGTDTQYF. DNA for the CDR3: TGTGCCACCAGCCCAACCATCGCCGGCACAGATACGCAGTATTTT. The full variable domain, with the rest looked up from reference TRBV15 and TRBJ2-3, is DAMVIQNPRYQVTQFGKPVTLSCSQTLNHNVMYWYQQKSSQAPKLLFHYYDKDFNNEADTPDNFQSRRPNTSFCFLDIRSPGLGDTAMYLCATSPTIAGTDTQYFGPGTRLTVL.

V is TRBV5-1 and J is TRBJ2-7; D call uncertain. CDR1 and CDR2 from the germline V gene are SGHRS and YFSETQ. The CDR3 consists of 15 residues. V was pared by 0 bases and J by 0 bases, with 10 bases between. The CDR3 DNA reads as TGCGCCAGCAGCTTGGACCAGCCTGGCTCCTACGAGCAGTACTTC. Translated, it gives CASSLDQPGSYEQYF.

This clonotype was counted a single time. The V and J genes are TRBV6-5 and TRBJ2-7, with D possibly being TRBD2 (5 bases). The length of the CDR3 is 11 residues. The germline CDR1 and CDR2 sequences are MNHEY and SVGAGI. V lost 5 bases and J lost 8, with 10 bases in between. The CDR3 sequence: CASSGIAQQYF. The CDR3 DNA follows: TGTGCCAGCAGTGGGATAGCGCAGCAGTACTTC.

This clonotype appeared a few times. The chain joins TRBV14 to TRBJ2-7, with 7 positions matching TRBD2. V trimming: 8 bases; J trimming: 6 bases; junction bases outside the gene matches: 25. Germline V gives CDR1 SGHDN, CDR2 FVKESK. This CDR3 spans 18 amino acids. Here the CDR3 reads CASGPGPSGGRGLSEQYF. The CDR3 nucleotides read TGTGCCAGCGGACCGGGACCCTCGGGCGGGAGAGGGCTCTCCGAGCAGTACTTC.

This rearrangement joins TRBV20-1 to TRBJ2-1; the match to TRBD2 covers 7 bases. The CDR3 spans 14 residues. Germline CDR1 DFQATT, CDR2 SNEGSKA (reference sequence). Trimming cost V 4 bases and J 5 bases; bases outside gene matches: 8. The CDR3 is CSATGLVGHNEQFF. For the CDR3, the DNA is TGCAGTGCTACCGGACTAGTCGGCCACAATGAGCAGTTCTTC.